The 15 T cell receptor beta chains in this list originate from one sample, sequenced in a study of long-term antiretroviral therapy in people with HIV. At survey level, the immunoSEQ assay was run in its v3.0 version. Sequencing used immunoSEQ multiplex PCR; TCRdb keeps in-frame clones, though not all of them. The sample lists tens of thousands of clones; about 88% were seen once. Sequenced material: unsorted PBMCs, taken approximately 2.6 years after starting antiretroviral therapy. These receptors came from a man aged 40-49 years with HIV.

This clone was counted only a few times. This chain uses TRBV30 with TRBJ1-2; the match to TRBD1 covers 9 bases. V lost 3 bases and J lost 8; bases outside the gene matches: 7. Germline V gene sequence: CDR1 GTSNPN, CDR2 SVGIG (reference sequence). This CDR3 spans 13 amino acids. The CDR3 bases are TGTGCCTGGAGCGCCTGGACAGGGGACGGCTACACCTTC. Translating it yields CAWSAWTGDGYTF.

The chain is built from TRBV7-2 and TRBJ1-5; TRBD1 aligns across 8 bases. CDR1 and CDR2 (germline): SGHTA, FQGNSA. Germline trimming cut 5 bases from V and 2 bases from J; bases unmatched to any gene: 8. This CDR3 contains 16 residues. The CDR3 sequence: CASSLTGTGRNQPQHF. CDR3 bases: TGTGCCAGCAGCCTAACCGGGACAGGCCGCAATCAGCCCCAGCATTTT.

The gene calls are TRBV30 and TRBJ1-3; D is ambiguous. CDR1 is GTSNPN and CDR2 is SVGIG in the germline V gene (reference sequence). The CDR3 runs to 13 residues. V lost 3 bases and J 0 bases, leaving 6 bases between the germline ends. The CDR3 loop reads CAWRNPSGNTIYF. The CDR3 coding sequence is TGTGCCTGGAGAAACCCCTCTGGAAACACCATATATTTT.

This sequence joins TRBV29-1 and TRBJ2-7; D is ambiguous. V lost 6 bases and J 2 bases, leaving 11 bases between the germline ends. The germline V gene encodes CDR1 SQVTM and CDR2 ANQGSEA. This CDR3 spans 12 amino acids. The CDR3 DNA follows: TGCAGCGTCGCCGTAACAGCCTACGAGCAGTACTTC. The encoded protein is CSVAVTAYEQYF.

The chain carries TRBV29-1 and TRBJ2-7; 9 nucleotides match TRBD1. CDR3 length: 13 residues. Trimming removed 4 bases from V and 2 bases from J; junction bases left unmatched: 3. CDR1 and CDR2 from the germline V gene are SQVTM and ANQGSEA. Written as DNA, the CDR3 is TGCAGCGTTGGTTGGACAGGGGCCTACGAGCAGTACTTC. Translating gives CSVGWTGAYEQYF.

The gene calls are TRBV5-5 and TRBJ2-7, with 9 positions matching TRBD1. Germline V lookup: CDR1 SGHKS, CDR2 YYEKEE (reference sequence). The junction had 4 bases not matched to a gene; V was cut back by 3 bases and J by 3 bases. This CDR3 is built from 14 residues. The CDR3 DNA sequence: TGTGCCAGCAGCTCTTCGGGACAGGGCTACGAGCAGTACTTC. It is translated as CASSSSGQGYEQYF. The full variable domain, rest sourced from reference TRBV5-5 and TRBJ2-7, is DAGVTQSPTHLIKTRGQQVTLRCSPISGHKSVSWYQQVLGQGPQFIFQYYEKEERGRGNFPDRFSARQFPNYSSELNVNALLLGDSALYLCASSSSGQGYEQYFGPGTRLTVT.

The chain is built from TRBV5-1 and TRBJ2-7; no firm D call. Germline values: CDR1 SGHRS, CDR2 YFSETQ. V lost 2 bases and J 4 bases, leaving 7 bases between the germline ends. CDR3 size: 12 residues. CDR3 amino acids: CASSFSEYEQYF. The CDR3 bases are TGCGCCAGCAGCTTCAGTGAATACGAGCAGTACTTC.

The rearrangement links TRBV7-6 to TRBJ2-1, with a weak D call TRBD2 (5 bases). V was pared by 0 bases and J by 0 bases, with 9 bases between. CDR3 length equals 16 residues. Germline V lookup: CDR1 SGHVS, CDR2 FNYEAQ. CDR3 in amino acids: CASSLAGDLSYNEQFF. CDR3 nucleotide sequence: TGTGCCAGCAGCTTAGCGGGAGACCTCTCCTACAATGAGCAGTTCTTC. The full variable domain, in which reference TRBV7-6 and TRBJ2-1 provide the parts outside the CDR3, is GAGVSQSPRYKVTKRGQDVALRCDPISGHVSLYWYRQALGQGPEFLTYFNYEAQQDKSGLPNDRFSAERPEGSISTLTIQRTEQRDSAMYRCASSLAGDLSYNEQFFGPGTRLTVL.

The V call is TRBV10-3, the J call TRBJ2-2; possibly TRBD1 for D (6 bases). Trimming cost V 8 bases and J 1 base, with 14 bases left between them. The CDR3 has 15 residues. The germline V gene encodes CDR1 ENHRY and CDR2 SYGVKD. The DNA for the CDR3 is TGTGCCATCGGGCAGGGGTCGCAGAACACCGGGGAGCTGTTTTTT. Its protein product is CAIGQGSQNTGELFF.

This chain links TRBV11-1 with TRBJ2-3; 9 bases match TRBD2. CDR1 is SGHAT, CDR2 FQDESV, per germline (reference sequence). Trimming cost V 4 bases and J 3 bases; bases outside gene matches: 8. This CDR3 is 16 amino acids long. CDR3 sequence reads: CASSSPAGGPTDTQYF. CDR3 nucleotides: TGTGCCAGCAGCTCCCCGGCGGGAGGGCCAACAGATACGCAGTATTTT.

CDR3 amino acids: CASSQDPRGPDTQYF. The CDR3 nucleotides read TGCGCCAGCAGCCAAGATCCGAGGGGGCCCGATACGCAGTATTTT. The chain has TRBV4-1 and TRBJ2-3; 7 bases agree with TRBD1. The CDR3 is made up of 15 amino acids. Trimming cost V 0 bases and J 6 bases; bases outside gene matches: 6. Germline CDR1 is MGHRA and CDR2 is YSYEKL.

CDR3 region: CASSTSGGPHNEQFF. The CDR3, as DNA: TGTGCCAGTAGTACGTCCGGGGGGCCGCACAATGAGCAGTTCTTC. V gene TRBV19 combines with J gene TRBJ2-1, with D possibly being TRBD2 (7 bases). Deletions cut 4 bases from V and 5 bases from J, with 15 bases between. The CDR3 extends over 15 amino acids. Germline V gives CDR1 LNHDA, CDR2 SQIVND (reference sequence).

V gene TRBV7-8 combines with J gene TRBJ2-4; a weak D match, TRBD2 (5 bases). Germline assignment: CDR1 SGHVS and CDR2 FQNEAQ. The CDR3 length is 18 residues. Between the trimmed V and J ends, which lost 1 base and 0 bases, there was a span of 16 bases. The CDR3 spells CASSLGLRNGPAKNIQYF. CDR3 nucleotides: TGTGCCAGCAGCTTAGGACTAAGGAACGGACCAGCCAAAAACATTCAGTACTTC.

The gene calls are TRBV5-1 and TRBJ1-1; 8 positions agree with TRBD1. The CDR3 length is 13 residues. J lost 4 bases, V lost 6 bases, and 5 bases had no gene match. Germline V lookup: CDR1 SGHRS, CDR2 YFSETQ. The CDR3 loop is CASTRTGPTEAFF. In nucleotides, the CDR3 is TGCGCCAGCACTCGGACAGGGCCCACTGAAGCTTTCTTT.

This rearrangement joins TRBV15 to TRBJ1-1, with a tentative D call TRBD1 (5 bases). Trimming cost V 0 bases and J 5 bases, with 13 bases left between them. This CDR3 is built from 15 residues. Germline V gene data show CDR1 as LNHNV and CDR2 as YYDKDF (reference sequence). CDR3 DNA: TGTGCCACCAGCAGAGATTCAGGGCTGGGGACTGAAGCTTTCTTT. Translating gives CATSRDSGLGTEAFF.